What follows describes a single T cell receptor beta chain. What it binds is not known. V was trimmed by 2 bases and J by 2 bases, leaving 12 bases between them. Germline CDR1 GTSNPN, CDR2 SVGIG (reference sequence). The CDR3 contains 15 residues. The sample belongs to a study of CD8 T cells in ankylosing spondylitis. Findings and limits, study-wide: Significant enrichment of disease-linked clones was reported in matched ankylosing spondylitis synovial fluid. A CD8+ phenotype characterized the disease-linked clones, which were relatively rare in peripheral blood.

Quantitative barcoded 5'-RACE was used to prepare TCR beta libraries. Each CDR3 protein is one row after TCRdb ran MiXCR on the 5' RACE reads. Here the sample spans about 360,000 distinct CDR3 sequences, roughly 20% being singletons. The sequencing sample was made of blood, either unsorted or a sorted T cell fraction (not recorded which). The chain uses TRBV30 and TRBJ2-2; D is perhaps TRBD2 (5 bases). The sequence came from a male donor with ankylosing spondylitis or in good health (not recorded which). The CDR3 DNA sequence: TGTGCCTGGAGTCCCTTAGCGATTAACACCGGGGAGCTGTTTTTT. It is translated as CAWSPLAINTGELFF.